Listed below are T cell receptor beta chains from one sample, sequenced in a study of blood T cell repertoires in COVID-19. TCRdb's table, derived via immunoSEQ multiplex PCR, lists solely in-frame clones and lacks some. The sample contains some 150,000 clones, approximately 83% of which appear only once. The sample comprised peripheral blood. These receptors were obtained from a woman in her fifties or sixties with COVID-19, enrolled during active disease. The CDR3 runs from the conserved cysteine through the conserved F or W. The order of the fields is CDR3 length, D gene, J gene, V gene, clone size, CDR3 DNA, CDR3 protein. A D gene is named only where the DNA matches it firmly. Not all rows give a size; the values are once, few, many and, for expanded clones, a class.

length: 17
D: TRBD1
J: TRBJ1-1
V: TRBV12-5
size: NA
DNA: TGTGCTAGTGGTTTGGTTTTGGACAGGGATATAGTCACTGAAGCTTTCTTT
CDR3: CASGLVLDRDIVTEAFF

length: 13
D: NA
J: TRBJ2-7
V: TRBV27
size: NA
DNA: TGTGCCAGCAGTTTCGGCGGTACCTACGAGCAGTACTTC
CDR3: CASSFGGTYEQYF

length: 14
D: TRBD1
J: TRBJ2-5
V: TRBV4-1
size: NA
DNA: TGCGCCAGCAGCCAAACGGACAGGGGTGAGACCCAGTACTTC
CDR3: CASSQTDRGETQYF

length: 14
D: NA
J: TRBJ1-6
V: TRBV7-9
size: NA
DNA: TGTGCCAGCAGCCAAGACAGCTATAATTCACCCCTCCACTTT
CDR3: CASSQDSYNSPLHF

length: 15
D: NA
J: TRBJ1-2
V: TRBV7-8
size: NA
DNA: TGTGCCAGCAGCTTATACGGGCAGGGACTCTATGGCTACACCTTC
CDR3: CASSLYGQGLYGYTF

length: 18
D: TRBD1
J: TRBJ2-2
V: TRBV14
size: NA
DNA: TGTGCCAGCAGCCTTAGACAGGGCAGTTACTCGAACACCGGGGAGCTGTTTTTT
CDR3: CASSLRQGSYSNTGELFF

length: 13
D: NA
J: TRBJ2-5
V: TRBV7-3
size: NA
DNA: TGTGCCAGCAGCTTAAACCTAGCGGAGACCCAGTACTTC
CDR3: CASSLNLAETQYF

length: 13
D: TRBD2
J: TRBJ2-3
V: TRBV28
size: NA
DNA: TGTGCCATACTAGCGGGGAGCACAGATACGCAGTATTTT
CDR3: CAILAGSTDTQYF

length: 13
D: NA
J: TRBJ2-7
V: TRBV5-1
size: NA
DNA: TGCGCCAGCAGCTTTCAAACAGGTTCCGAGCAGTACTTC
CDR3: CASSFQTGSEQYF

length: 16
D: NA
J: TRBJ2-6
V: TRBV27
size: NA
DNA: TGTGCCAGCAGCCGGGACACCCACTCTGGGGCCAACGTCCTGACTTTC
CDR3: CASSRDTHSGANVLTF

length: 16
D: TRBD2
J: TRBJ2-5
V: TRBV5-1
size: few
DNA: TGCGCCAGCAGCTTGGGGGCTAGCGGAAACAAAGAGACCCAGTACTTC
CDR3: CASSLGASGNKETQYF

length: 14
D: TRBD2
J: TRBJ2-3
V: TRBV3-1/TRBV3-2
size: NA
DNA: TGTGCCAGCACCAGGGGACTAGCCACAGATACGCAGTATTTT
CDR3: CASTRGLATDTQYF

length: 16
D: NA
J: TRBJ1-5
V: TRBV30
size: NA
DNA: TGTGCCTGGAGTGTCGGACTGTCTGTTAGCAATCAGCCCCAGCATTTT
CDR3: CAWSVGLSVSNQPQHF

length: 15
D: NA
J: TRBJ1-2
V: TRBV19
size: few
DNA: TGTGCCAGTAGTATAGCCCCGGGACTCGGGGAAGGCTACACCTTC
CDR3: CASSIAPGLGEGYTF

length: 16
D: TRBD2
J: TRBJ2-1
V: TRBV18
size: NA
DNA: TGTGCCAGCTCACGGACTAGCGGCGATTACTACAATGAGCAGTTCTTC
CDR3: CASSRTSGDYYNEQFF

length: 15
D: NA
J: TRBJ1-5
V: TRBV27
size: NA
DNA: TGTGCCAGCTCACCCCTAAATTATAGCAATCAGCCCCAGCATTTT
CDR3: CASSPLNYSNQPQHF

length: 17
D: TRBD1
J: TRBJ2-5
V: TRBV11-2
size: NA
DNA: TGTGCCAGCAGCTTGGTGACAGGGGGGGTTAAAAAAGAGACCCAGTACTTC
CDR3: CASSLVTGGVKKETQYF

length: 16
D: NA
J: TRBJ2-7
V: TRBV4-2
size: once
DNA: TGTGCCAGCAGCCATAGCGGGACAGGGAGCTCCTACGAGCAGTACTTC
CDR3: CASSHSGTGSSYEQYF

length: 11
D: NA
J: TRBJ2-7
V: TRBV7-9
size: NA
DNA: TGTGCCAGCGATCAGGGGACCGAGCAGTACTTC
CDR3: CASDQGTEQYF

length: 14
D: NA
J: TRBJ1-3
V: TRBV3-1/TRBV3-2
size: NA
DNA: TGTGCCAGCAGCGTACAGGGTGCCGGAAACACCATATATTTT
CDR3: CASSVQGAGNTIYF

length: 13
D: NA
J: TRBJ1-2
V: TRBV29-1
size: NA
DNA: TGCAGCGTTGAGAAACAGGGTGACTATGGCTACACCTTC
CDR3: CSVEKQGDYGYTF

length: 14
D: NA
J: TRBJ1-6
V: TRBV6-6
size: NA
DNA: TGTGCCAGCAGTTACTCGATTGCGGATTCACCCCTCCACTTT
CDR3: CASSYSIADSPLHF

length: 14
D: NA
J: TRBJ2-5
V: TRBV28
size: few
DNA: TGTGCCAGCAGTTTAGGTGGCGGCCAAGAGACCCAGTACTTC
CDR3: CASSLGGGQETQYF

length: 14
D: TRBD1
J: TRBJ1-2
V: TRBV3-1/TRBV3-2
size: NA
DNA: TGTGCCAGCAGCCAAGGGACAGGGAGCTATGGCTACACCTTC
CDR3: CASSQGTGSYGYTF

length: 17
D: TRBD2
J: TRBJ2-1
V: TRBV11-2
size: NA
DNA: TGTGCCAGCAGCTTAGACCGAGCGGGGGGCTCCTACAATGAGCAGTTCTTC
CDR3: CASSLDRAGGSYNEQFF

length: 16
D: NA
J: TRBJ1-4
V: TRBV11-2
size: NA
DNA: TGTGCCAGCAGCTCAACCTACAGAAGTCGGAATGAAAAACTGTTTTTT
CDR3: CASSSTYRSRNEKLFF

length: 19
D: NA
J: TRBJ1-5
V: TRBV20-1
size: once
DNA: TGCAGTGCTAGTAGAACGGGCAGGGCCACCTTAGGCGCCTATCAGCCCCAGCATTTT
CDR3: CSASRTGRATLGAYQPQHF

length: 14
D: NA
J: TRBJ1-6
V: TRBV14
size: NA
DNA: TGTGCCAGCAGCCAAGAGCTTGCCGGTTCACCCCTCCACTTT
CDR3: CASSQELAGSPLHF

length: 17
D: TRBD1
J: TRBJ1-3
V: TRBV2
size: NA
DNA: TGTGCCAGCAGTGAACGACAGGGGGGCCGCTCTGGAAACACCATATATTTT
CDR3: CASSERQGGRSGNTIYF

length: 16
D: NA
J: TRBJ1-2
V: TRBV6-6
size: NA
DNA: TGTGCCAGCAGTTACCCTTTACTTACAGGGTTAAATAGCTACACCTTC
CDR3: CASSYPLLTGLNSYTF

length: 13
D: TRBD1
J: TRBJ2-7
V: TRBV19
size: NA
DNA: TGTGCCAGTACCCAGACAGGGTCCCACGAGCAGTACTTC
CDR3: CASTQTGSHEQYF

length: 17
D: NA
J: TRBJ2-3
V: TRBV7-9
size: once
DNA: TGTGCCAGCAGCTTGGGCGCAGCGGGCGAAGGAACAGATACGCAGTATTTT
CDR3: CASSLGAAGEGTDTQYF

length: 15
D: NA
J: TRBJ2-7
V: TRBV27
size: NA
DNA: TGTGCCAGCAGGATACAGGGATTCGGCTCCTACGAGCAGTACTTC
CDR3: CASRIQGFGSYEQYF

length: 13
D: NA
J: TRBJ2-7
V: TRBV6-5
size: NA
DNA: TGTGCCAGCAGTAGAGAGGGGGCCTACGAGCAGTACTTC
CDR3: CASSREGAYEQYF

length: 16
D: NA
J: TRBJ1-5
V: TRBV5-5
size: NA
DNA: TGTGCCAGCAGCTTCGGGTCATCCCAAGCGGGTCAGCCCCAGCATTTT
CDR3: CASSFGSSQAGQPQHF

length: 14
D: TRBD1
J: TRBJ1-1
V: TRBV18
size: NA
DNA: TGTGCCAGCTCACCGACAGGGGGGAACACTGAAGCTTTCTTT
CDR3: CASSPTGGNTEAFF

length: 14
D: NA
J: TRBJ1-1
V: TRBV7-9
size: NA
DNA: TGTGCCAGCAGCTTACAGGGGTCTAACACTGAAGCTTTCTTT
CDR3: CASSLQGSNTEAFF

length: 14
D: TRBD1
J: TRBJ2-5
V: TRBV27
size: NA
DNA: TGTGCCAGCAGCCACCCCGGACAGGGAGAGACCCAGTACTTC
CDR3: CASSHPGQGETQYF

length: 12
D: NA
J: TRBJ2-5
V: TRBV14
size: NA
DNA: TGTGCCAGCAGCCAAAACAGAGAGACCCAGTACTTC
CDR3: CASSQNRETQYF

length: 16
D: TRBD1
J: TRBJ2-5
V: TRBV7-3
size: NA
DNA: TGTGCCAGCAGCCCCCGGGACAGGGGGGCTCCGGAGACCCAGTACTTC
CDR3: CASSPRDRGAPETQYF

length: 12
D: NA
J: TRBJ1-6
V: TRBV6-2/TRBV6-3
size: NA
DNA: TGTGCCAGCAGTTACTCATCTGTACCCCTCCACTTT
CDR3: CASSYSSVPLHF